This T cell receptor (beta chain) came from a study of healthy donors' naive CD4 and CD8 T cells. Background on the study: Donors spanned ages 20-25, 40-50 and 60-70 years, half female.

About this clonotype: The antigen remains unidentified.

Study-level findings and limits: The study did not address homeostatic proliferation effects in naive T cells. Alpha and beta chains were sequenced in bulk without pairing.

This CDR3 has 12 residues. V gave up 6 bases and J gave up 6 bases, with 12 bases separating them. Germline-derived CDR1 and CDR2 are ENHRY and SYGVKD. Starting from 500 ng of total RNA, TCR libraries were made with linear amplification. TCRdb re-called the reads through MiXCR, storing one row per CDR3 protein. The sample holds about 200,000 distinct CDR3 sequences, 65% to 75% seen once. CD4+CD8-CD45RO-CD45RA+ cells were naive CD4+; CD8+CD4-CD45RA+CD27bright cells were naive CD8+. The chain is built from TRBV10-3 and TRBJ2-7; D might be TRBD1 (5 bases). Sample: naive CD4+ and CD8+ T cells sorted from blood, pooled from several donors. The clonotype originates from a pool of human donors in good health; the sample pools cells from several healthy donors. CDR3 sequence (DNA): TGTGCCATCAGGACAGTTCGGTTCGAGCAGTACTTC. Translation: CAIRTVRFEQYF.